This T cell receptor beta chain was identified during a study of T cell repertoires in cytomegalovirus infection. Study-wide context: Newly reported HLA-C-restricted and thoroughly characterized HLA-B-restricted CMV epitopes were employed. Public TCR beta signatures marked donors with CMV infection and the matching HLA.

MiXCR, run by TCRdb on the reads, gives a single entry per CDR3 protein. This sample yields roughly 340,000 distinct CDR3 sequences, of which almost 30% are seen a single time; about 19% belongs to the top ten. For this clonotype: Its antigen is undetermined.

Study-wide results and caveats: There were HLA-C-restricted CMV-specific TCR beta clonotypes dominating the ex vivo response. Cumulative frequency (of public TCR beta family members) identified carriers of CMV plus the relevant HLA.

CDR1 and CDR2 from the germline V gene are SGHTA and FQGNSA. The junction had 6 bases not matched to a gene; V was cut back by 3 bases and J by 7 bases. The CDR3 totals 15 residues. This receptor was taken from a human donor in good health (CMV status not recorded). Some clones in this sample may be carry-over from other donors' samples. The genes are TRBV7-2 and TRBJ2-2, with 9 bases aligning to TRBD2. The input for sequencing was cultured PBMCs, taken from culture after CMV antigen stimulation. Written as DNA, the CDR3 is TGTGCCAGCAGCTTTACTAGCGGGTTGGGCGGGGAGCTGTTTTTT. Its translation is CASSFTSGLGGELFF.